The T cell receptor (beta chain) under discussion was sequenced for a study of post-analysis software for immune sequencing data. cDNA libraries for TCR beta contained unique molecular identifiers. TCRdb reprocessed the PCR reads via MiXCR and lists one record per CDR3 protein. The repertoire holds 350,000 to 500,000 distinct CDR3 sequences, about 39% seen once, with 7.6% in the top ten. Study-wide findings and caveats: Controls' normalized Chao1 diversity significantly exceeded that of multiple sclerosis patients. Patients showed TRBV5-6, TRBV5-1 and TRBV20-1 among five TRBV segments more frequent than in controls.

CDR1 is MDHEN, CDR2 SYDVKM, per germline. This CDR3 comprises 13 residues. V lost 5 bases to trimming and J lost 5 bases, with 13 bases between them. This clonotype was seen a few times. What it binds is unknown. The chain uses TRBV28 and TRBJ2-7; a possible D gene is TRBD1 (6 bases). The sample was blood. The TCR was taken from a girl aged 2 to 9 with multiple sclerosis. This CDR3 is CASSNHRADEQYF. CDR3 nucleotide sequence: TGTGCCAGCAGTAACCACAGGGCTGACGAGCAGTACTTC.